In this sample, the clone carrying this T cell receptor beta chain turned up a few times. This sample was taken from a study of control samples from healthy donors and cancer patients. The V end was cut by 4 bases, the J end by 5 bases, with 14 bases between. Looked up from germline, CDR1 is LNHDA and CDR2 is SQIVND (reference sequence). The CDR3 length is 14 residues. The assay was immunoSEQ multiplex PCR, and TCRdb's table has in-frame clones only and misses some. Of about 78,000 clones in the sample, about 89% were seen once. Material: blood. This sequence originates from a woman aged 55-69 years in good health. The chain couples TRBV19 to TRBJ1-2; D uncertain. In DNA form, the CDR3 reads TGTGCCAGTAGTAAAGCCAAGGTTTTTTATGGCTACACCTTC. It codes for CASSKAKVFYGYTF.